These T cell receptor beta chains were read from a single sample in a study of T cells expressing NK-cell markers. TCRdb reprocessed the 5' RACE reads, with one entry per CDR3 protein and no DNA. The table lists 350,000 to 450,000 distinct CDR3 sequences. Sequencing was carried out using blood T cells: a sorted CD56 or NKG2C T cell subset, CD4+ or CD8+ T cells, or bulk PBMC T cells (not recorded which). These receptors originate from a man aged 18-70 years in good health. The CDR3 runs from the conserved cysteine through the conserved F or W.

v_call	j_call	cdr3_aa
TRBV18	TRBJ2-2	CASSPPGTGHTGELFF
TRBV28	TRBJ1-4	CASGPLGSKNEKLFF
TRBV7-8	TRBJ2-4	CASSLGPSGANKNIQYF
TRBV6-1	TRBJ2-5	CASSGERGGSMKTQYF
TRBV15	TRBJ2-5	CATSRIGPSRETQYF
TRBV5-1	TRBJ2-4	CASSPRQVSSKNIQYF
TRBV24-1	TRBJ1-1	CATRGQGITEAFF
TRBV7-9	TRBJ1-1	CASSLGRLEAFF
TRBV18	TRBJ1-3	CASSTGIGNTIYF
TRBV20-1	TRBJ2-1	CSATTGGLAGNEQFF
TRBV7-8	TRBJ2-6	CASTRTGGAGANVLTF
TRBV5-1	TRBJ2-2	CASSLGSVTLNTGELFF
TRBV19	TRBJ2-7	CASSIKGQIFYEQYF
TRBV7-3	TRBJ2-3	CASSPLSGGGRVNTQYF
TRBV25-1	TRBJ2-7	CASSETWGVAYEQYF
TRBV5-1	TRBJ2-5	CASSLGTGYKQETQYF
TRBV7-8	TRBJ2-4	CASSPITRGPGIQYF
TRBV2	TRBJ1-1	CASRLEGNTEAFF
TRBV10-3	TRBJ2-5	CAISARGFQETQYF
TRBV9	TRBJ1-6	CASSGRQGNNSPLHF
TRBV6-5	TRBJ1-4	CASSYSLGSREGEKLFF
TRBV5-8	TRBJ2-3	CASSLGDGPFSTDTQYF